This TCR beta chain was sequenced for a study of shared clonotypes between healthy human individuals. In the study overall: The study used three CD4 naive, three CD4 memory, two CD8 naive and one CD8 memory plate per donor. Study-level results: Investigators collected only blood, and repertoires in tissues likely differ. In contrast to clonotypes shared by all four donors, non-shared clonotypes had lower generation probabilities.

Turning to this clone: Its antigen is unknown.

CDR1 and CDR2 (germline): LNHDA, SQIVND (reference sequence). V shed 4 bases and J shed 4 bases, with 19 bases lying between them. The CDR3 loop spans 16 amino acids. For every subset, genomic DNA was evenly distributed across several immunoSEQ plates. Here immunoSEQ multiplex PCR was the method, and the copy in TCRdb shows in-frame clones only, minus some. The sample contains about 1.5 million clones, nearly 99% of which appear only once. The V and J genes are TRBV19 and TRBJ2-5; D perhaps matches TRBD1 (6 bases). This TCR derives from a young man in good health. The sequenced material came from naive CD4+ T cells sorted from blood. Subset: CD45RA+ positively selected. In DNA, the CDR3 is TGTGCCAGTAGTAGTCCCCAGAGGGGGTCGGGAGAGACCCAGTACTTC. This translates into CASSSPQRGSGETQYF.